These 8 T cell receptor beta chains originate from one sample sequenced in a study of somatic mutations in cytotoxic T cells in rheumatoid arthritis. Assay: immunoSEQ multiplex PCR; the TCRdb copy retains only in-frame clones and omits some. The sample has roughly 4,000 clones, roughly 83% seen once; the top ten hold roughly 7%. Sequenced material: CD8+ T cells sorted from blood. These TCRs come from an adult with rheumatoid arthritis.

This rearrangement joins TRBV19 to TRBJ1-2; perhaps TRBD1 as D (5 bases). Per the germline V gene, CDR1 is LNHDA and CDR2 is SQIVND (reference sequence). CDR3 length: 14 residues. Trimming left V 10 bases short and J 3 bases short, with 18 bases between. The CDR3, as DNA: TGTGCCACCGCCCCGGGCGGGGGGTACTATGGCTACACCTTC. The encoded protein is CATAPGGGYYGYTF.

V is TRBV5-5 and J is TRBJ2-3, with D hard to call. Germline CDR1 SGHKS, CDR2 YYEKEE (reference sequence). V gave up 0 bases and J gave up 5 bases, with 16 bases separating them. The CDR3 sequence is 16 residues long. The CDR3 protein is CASSLAFVSTRDTQYF. The CDR3, as DNA: TGTGCCAGCAGCTTGGCTTTCGTTTCAACGCGAGATACGCAGTATTTT.

The chain joins TRBV11-2 to TRBJ2-7; D is possibly TRBD2 (5 bases). The CDR3 length is 16 residues. The germline CDR1 and CDR2 sequences are SGHAT and FQNNGV. V lost 1 base and J 3 bases, leaving 16 bases between the germline ends. This CDR3 is CASSLALGAAYYEQYF. The CDR3 DNA sequence: TGTGCCAGCAGCTTAGCATTGGGAGCAGCCTACTACGAGCAGTACTTC.

This clone was seen a handful of times. The chain carries TRBV27 and TRBJ2-7; possible D gene TRBD1, 6 bases. Trimming stripped 8 bases from V and 2 bases from J, with 22 bases between. Germline-derived CDR1 and CDR2 are MNHEY and SMNVEV (reference sequence). The CDR3 is 16 residues long. The chain's CDR3 is CASGTRDNPDPYEQYF. The CDR3, as DNA: TGTGCCAGCGGGACCCGGGACAACCCCGACCCCTACGAGCAGTACTTC.

The rearrangement joins TRBV7-9 to TRBJ1-2, with 8 bases lining up with TRBD1. CDR1 is SEHNR and CDR2 is FQNEAQ in the germline V gene (reference sequence). The junction had 5 bases not matched to a gene; V was cut back by 1 base and J by 1 base. The CDR3 length is 16 residues. CDR3 sequence (DNA): TGTGCCAGCAGCTTAGGGCGGGGACAGGATAACTATGGCTACACCTTC. This encodes CASSLGRGQDNYGYTF.

The gene calls are TRBV29-1 and TRBJ1-4, with a weak D call TRBD1 (5 bases). The V end was cut by 1 base, the J end by 10 bases, with 13 bases between. Germline CDR1 SQVTM, CDR2 ANQGSEA. CDR3 size: 13 residues. CDR3 in DNA: TGCAGCGTTGAAGGGACACCGTGGGGAAAACTGTTTTTT. Its translation: CSVEGTPWGKLFF. Full variable domain (missing parts from reference TRBV29-1 and TRBJ1-4): SAVISQKPSRDICQRGTSLTIQCQVDSQVTMMFWYRQQPGQSLTLIATANQGSEATYESGFVIDKFPISRPNLTFSTLTVSNMSPEDSSIYLCSVEGTPWGKLFFGSGTQLSVL.

The chain couples TRBV7-9 to TRBJ1-2; D ambiguous. Deletions cut 2 bases from V and 0 bases from J, with 4 bases between. This CDR3 is 13 amino acids long. CDR1 SEHNR and CDR2 FQNEAQ come from the germline V gene (reference sequence). The CDR3 loop is CASSLIPNYGYTF. CDR3 DNA sequence: TGTGCCAGCAGCTTAATCCCTAACTATGGCTACACCTTC.

This clone has a single count. The chain recombines TRBV5-4 with TRBJ2-1; D is uncertain. Germline loops: CDR1 SGHNT, CDR2 YYREEE (reference sequence). The CDR3 sequence is 16 residues long. V was trimmed by 1 base and J by 0 bases, leaving 11 bases between them. CDR3 loop: CASSLIGIGSYNEQFF. In DNA form, the CDR3 reads TGTGCCAGCAGCTTGATTGGGATTGGCTCCTACAATGAGCAGTTCTTC.